The 2 T cell receptor beta chains given below trace back to one sample, sequenced in a study of response to subunit inactivated influenza vaccine. Each CDR3 protein gets one entry after TCRdb re-called the RT-PCR reads with MiXCR. This sample has under 950,000 distinct CDR3 sequences, with 20% to 25% found just once. The source material was PBMCs from blood, sampled around 5 days after vaccination. All receptors come from a man between 50 and 59 years old who received an inactivated influenza vaccine.

This clonotype was observed a handful of times. The chain carries TRBV7-8 and TRBJ2-1; a weak D match, TRBD2 (6 bases). V lost 2 bases, J lost 9 bases, and 17 bases lay in between. From germline, CDR1 is SGHVS and CDR2 FQNEAQ. The CDR3 extends over 15 amino acids. The CDR3 DNA reads TGTGCCAGCAGCTTACTAGCGCTCCTCGGCCCTGAGCAGTTCTTC. Translated, it gives CASSLLALLGPEQFF.

The chain carries TRBV18 and TRBJ2-5; 15 nucleotides align to TRBD2. This CDR3 has 17 amino acids. Germline CDR1 and CDR2: KGHSH and LQKENI. The ends lost 1 base at V and 4 bases at J; junction bases unmatched: 4. The CDR3 reads CASSPRTSGGVRETQYF. CDR3 DNA sequence: TGTGCCAGCTCACCACGGACTAGCGGGGGGGTTCGAGAGACCCAGTACTTC.